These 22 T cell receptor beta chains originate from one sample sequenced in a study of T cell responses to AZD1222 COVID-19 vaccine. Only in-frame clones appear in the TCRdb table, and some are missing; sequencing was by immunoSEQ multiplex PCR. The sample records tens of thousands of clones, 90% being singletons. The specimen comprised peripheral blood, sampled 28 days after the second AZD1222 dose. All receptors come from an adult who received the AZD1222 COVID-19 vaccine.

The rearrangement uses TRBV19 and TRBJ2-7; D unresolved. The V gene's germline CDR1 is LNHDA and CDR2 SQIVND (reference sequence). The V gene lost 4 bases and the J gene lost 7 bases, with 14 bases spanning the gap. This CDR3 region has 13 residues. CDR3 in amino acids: CASSTGPFREQYF. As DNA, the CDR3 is TGTGCCAGTAGTACCGGGCCGTTCCGGGAGCAGTACTTC.

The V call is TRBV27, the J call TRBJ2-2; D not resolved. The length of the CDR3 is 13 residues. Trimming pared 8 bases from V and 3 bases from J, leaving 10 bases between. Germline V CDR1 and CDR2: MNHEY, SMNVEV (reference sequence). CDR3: CASSETDTGELFF. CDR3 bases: TGTGCCAGCTCGGAGACGGACACCGGGGAGCTGTTTTTT.

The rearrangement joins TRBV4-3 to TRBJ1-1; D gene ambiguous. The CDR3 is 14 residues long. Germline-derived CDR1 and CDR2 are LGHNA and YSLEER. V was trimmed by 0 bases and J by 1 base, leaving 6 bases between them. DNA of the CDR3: TGCGCCAGCAGCCAAGATGCGGGGAACACTGAAGCTTTCTTT. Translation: CASSQDAGNTEAFF.

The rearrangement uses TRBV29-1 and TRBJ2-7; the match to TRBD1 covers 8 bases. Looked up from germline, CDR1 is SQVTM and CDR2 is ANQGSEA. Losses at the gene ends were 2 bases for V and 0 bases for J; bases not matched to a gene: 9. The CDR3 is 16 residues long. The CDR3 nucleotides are TGCAGCGTTGAAAGGGGGACAGGTACGAGCTCCTACGAGCAGTACTTC. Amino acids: CSVERGTGTSSYEQYF.

The CDR3 bases are TGTGCCAGCAGCTCCTCAGGGTCCCCTAACTATGGCTACACCTTC. Translated, it gives CASSSSGSPNYGYTF. The chain recombines TRBV5-4 with TRBJ1-2; possibly TRBD1 for D (5 bases). The CDR3 has 15 residues. Germline V gene lookup returns CDR1 SGHNT and CDR2 YYREEE (reference sequence). Between the trimmed V and J ends, which lost 3 bases and 0 bases, there was a span of 12 bases.

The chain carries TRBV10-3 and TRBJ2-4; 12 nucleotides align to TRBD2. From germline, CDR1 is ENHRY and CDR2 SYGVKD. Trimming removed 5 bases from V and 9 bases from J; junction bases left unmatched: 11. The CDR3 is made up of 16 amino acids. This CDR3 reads CAISSSGGAVKGIQYF. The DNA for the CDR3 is TGTGCCATCAGTTCTAGCGGGGGGGCGGTGAAGGGCATTCAGTACTTC.

The chain's CDR3 is CASSGRGINTGELFF. CDR3 bases: TGTGCCAGCAGTGGTAGGGGGATAAACACCGGGGAGCTGTTTTTT. The V call is TRBV2, the J call TRBJ2-2; a weak D match, TRBD1 (6 bases). This CDR3 contains 15 residues. V lost 4 bases, J lost 2 bases, and 11 bases lay in between. Germline V gene data show CDR1 as SNHLY and CDR2 as FYNNEI. Looking up the rest from reference TRBV2 and TRBJ2-2 gives the full variable domain: EPEVTQTPSHQVTQMGQEVILRCVPISNHLYFYWYRQILGQKVEFLVSFYNNEISEKSEIFDDQFSVERPDGSNFTLKIRSTKLEDSAMYFCASSGRGINTGELFFGEGSRLTVL.

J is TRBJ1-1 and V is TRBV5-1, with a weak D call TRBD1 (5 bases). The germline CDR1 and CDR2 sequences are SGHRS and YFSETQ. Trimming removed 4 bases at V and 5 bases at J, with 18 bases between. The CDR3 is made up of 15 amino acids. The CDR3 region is CASSDITRDGTEAFF. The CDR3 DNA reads TGCGCCAGCAGCGACATCACCCGGGACGGGACTGAAGCTTTCTTT.

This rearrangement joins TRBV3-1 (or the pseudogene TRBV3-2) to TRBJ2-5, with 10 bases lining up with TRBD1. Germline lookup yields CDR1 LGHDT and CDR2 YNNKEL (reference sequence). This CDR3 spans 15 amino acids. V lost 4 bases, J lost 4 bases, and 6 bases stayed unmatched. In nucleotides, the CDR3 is TGTGCCAGCAGCCCGATGGGGACAGGGGTAGAGACCCAGTACTTC. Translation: CASSPMGTGVETQYF.

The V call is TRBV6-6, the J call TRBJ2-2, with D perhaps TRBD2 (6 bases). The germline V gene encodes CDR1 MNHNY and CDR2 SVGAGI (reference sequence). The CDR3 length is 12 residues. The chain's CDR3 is CATSKDTGELFF. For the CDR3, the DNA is TGTGCGACTAGTAAGGACACCGGGGAGCTGTTTTTT.

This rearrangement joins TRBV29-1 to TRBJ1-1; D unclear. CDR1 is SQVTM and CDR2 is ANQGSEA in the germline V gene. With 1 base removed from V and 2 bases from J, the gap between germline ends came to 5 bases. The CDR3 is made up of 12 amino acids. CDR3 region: CSVEVSNTEAFF. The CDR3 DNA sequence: TGCAGCGTTGAAGTGTCTAACACTGAAGCTTTCTTT.

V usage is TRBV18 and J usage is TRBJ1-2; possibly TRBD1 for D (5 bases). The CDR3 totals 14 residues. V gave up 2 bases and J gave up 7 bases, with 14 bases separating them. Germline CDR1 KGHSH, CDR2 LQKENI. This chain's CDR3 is CASSPAREQAGYTF. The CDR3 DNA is TGTGCCAGCTCACCAGCCAGGGAGCAAGCTGGCTACACCTTC.

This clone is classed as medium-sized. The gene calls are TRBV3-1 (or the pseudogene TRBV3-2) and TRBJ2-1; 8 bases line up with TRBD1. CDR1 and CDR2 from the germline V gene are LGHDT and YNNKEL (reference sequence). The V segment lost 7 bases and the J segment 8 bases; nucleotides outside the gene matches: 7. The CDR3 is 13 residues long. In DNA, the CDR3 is TGTGCCAGCAACCCGACAGGGGCGGATGAGCAGTTCTTC. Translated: CASNPTGADEQFF.

CDR3 nucleotides: TGTGCCAGCAGCCAAGAAAGTCGGGCCTATTCTAGCGAGGCATACAATGAGCAGTTCTTC. The encoded protein is CASSQESRAYSSEAYNEQFF. The chain uses TRBV3-1 (or the pseudogene TRBV3-2) and TRBJ2-1, with D perhaps TRBD2 (6 bases). Per the germline V gene, CDR1 is LGHDT and CDR2 is YNNKEL (reference sequence). The CDR3 has 20 amino acids. V shed 0 bases and J shed 4 bases, with 25 bases lying between them.

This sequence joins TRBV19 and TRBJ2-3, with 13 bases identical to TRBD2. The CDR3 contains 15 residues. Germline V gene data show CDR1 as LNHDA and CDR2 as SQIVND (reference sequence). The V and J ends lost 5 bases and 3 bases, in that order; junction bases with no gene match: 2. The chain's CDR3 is CASSSGLAGTDTQYF. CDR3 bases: TGTGCCAGTAGTTCGGGACTAGCGGGGACAGATACGCAGTATTTT.

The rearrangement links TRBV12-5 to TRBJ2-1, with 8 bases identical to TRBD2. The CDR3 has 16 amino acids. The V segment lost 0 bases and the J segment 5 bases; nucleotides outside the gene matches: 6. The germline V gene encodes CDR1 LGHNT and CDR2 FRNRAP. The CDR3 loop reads CASGLVAGVLNNEQFF. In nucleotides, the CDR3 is TGTGCTAGTGGTTTGGTAGCGGGGGTTCTAAACAATGAGCAGTTCTTC.

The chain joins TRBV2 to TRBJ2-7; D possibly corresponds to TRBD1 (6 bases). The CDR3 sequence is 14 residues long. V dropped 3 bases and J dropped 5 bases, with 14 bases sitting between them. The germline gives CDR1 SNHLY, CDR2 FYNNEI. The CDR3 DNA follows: TGTGCCAGCAGTGAGCAGGGGCCGTCTAACGAGCAGTACTTC. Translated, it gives CASSEQGPSNEQYF.

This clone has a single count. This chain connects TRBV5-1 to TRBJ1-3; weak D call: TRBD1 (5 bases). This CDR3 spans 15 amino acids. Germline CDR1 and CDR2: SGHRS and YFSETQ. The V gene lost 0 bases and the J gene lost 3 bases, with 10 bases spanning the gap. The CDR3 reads CASSLDRSFGNTIYF. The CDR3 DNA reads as TGCGCCAGCAGCTTGGACAGGAGTTTTGGAAACACCATATATTTT.

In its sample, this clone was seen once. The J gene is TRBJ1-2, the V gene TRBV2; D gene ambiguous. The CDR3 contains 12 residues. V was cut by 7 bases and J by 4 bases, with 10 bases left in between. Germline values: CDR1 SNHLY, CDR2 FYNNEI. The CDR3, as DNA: TGTGCCAGCACAACGTCAGGCTATGGCTACACCTTC. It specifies CASTTSGYGYTF.

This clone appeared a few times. CDR3 residues: CATVAMNTEAFF. The CDR3 DNA reads as TGTGCCACCGTGGCCATGAACACTGAAGCTTTCTTT. The chain combines TRBV3-1 (or the pseudogene TRBV3-2) with TRBJ1-1; D unresolved. The V end lost 10 bases, the J end lost 0 bases, and 9 bases lay between the germline ends. The germline V gene encodes CDR1 LGHDT and CDR2 YNNKEL (reference sequence). This CDR3 spans 12 amino acids.

The CDR3 loop is CASRTLLGELFF. DNA for the CDR3: TGTGCCAGCAGGACGTTGCTCGGGGAGCTGTTTTTT. The rearrangement links TRBV12-3 or TRBV12-4 to TRBJ2-2; the D is unclear. This CDR3 is built from 12 residues. Trimming pared 6 bases from V and 7 bases from J, leaving 9 bases between.

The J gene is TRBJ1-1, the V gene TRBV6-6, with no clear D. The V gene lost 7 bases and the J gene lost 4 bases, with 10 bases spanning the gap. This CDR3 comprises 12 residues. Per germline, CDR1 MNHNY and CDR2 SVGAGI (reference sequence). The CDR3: CASKNSGTEAFF. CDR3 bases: TGTGCCAGCAAGAACTCCGGCACTGAAGCTTTCTTT.